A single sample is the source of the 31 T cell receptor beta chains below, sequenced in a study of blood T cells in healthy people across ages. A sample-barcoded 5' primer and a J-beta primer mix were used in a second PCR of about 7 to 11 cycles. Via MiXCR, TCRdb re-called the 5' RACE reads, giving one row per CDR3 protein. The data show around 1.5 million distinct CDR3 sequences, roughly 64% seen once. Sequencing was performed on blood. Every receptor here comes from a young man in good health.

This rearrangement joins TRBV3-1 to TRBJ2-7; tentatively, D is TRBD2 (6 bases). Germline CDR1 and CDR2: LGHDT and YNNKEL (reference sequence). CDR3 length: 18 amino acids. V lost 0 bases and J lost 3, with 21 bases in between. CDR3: CASSQDWGTGGNFYEQYF. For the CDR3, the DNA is TGTGCCAGCAGCCAAGATTGGGGGACTGGGGGGAACTTCTACGAGCAGTACTTC.

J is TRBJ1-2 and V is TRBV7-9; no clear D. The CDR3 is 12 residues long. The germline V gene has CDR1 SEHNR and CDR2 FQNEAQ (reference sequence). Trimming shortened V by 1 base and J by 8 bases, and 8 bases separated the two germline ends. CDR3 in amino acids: CASSLGQVGYTF. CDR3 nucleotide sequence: TGTGCCAGCAGCTTAGGACAAGTGGGCTACACCTTC. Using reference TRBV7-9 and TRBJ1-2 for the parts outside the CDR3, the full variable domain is DTGVSQNPRHKITKRGQNVTFRCDPISEHNRLYWYRQTLGQGPEFLTYFQNEAQLEKSRLLSDRFSAERPKGSFSTLEIQRTEQGDSAMYLCASSLGQVGYTFGSGTRLTVV.

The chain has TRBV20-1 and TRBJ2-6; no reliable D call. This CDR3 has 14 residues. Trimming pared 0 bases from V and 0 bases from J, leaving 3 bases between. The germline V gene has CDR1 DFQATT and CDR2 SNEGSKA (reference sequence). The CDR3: CSARDPSGANVLTF. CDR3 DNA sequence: TGCAGTGCTAGAGATCCCTCTGGGGCCAACGTCCTGACTTTC.

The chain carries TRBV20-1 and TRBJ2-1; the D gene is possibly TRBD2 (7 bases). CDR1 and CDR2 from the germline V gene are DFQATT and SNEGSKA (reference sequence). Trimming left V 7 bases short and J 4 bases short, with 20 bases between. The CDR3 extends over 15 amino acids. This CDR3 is CSVGEGDITYNEQFF. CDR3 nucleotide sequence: TGCAGTGTTGGGGAGGGGGACATTACTTACAATGAGCAGTTCTTC.

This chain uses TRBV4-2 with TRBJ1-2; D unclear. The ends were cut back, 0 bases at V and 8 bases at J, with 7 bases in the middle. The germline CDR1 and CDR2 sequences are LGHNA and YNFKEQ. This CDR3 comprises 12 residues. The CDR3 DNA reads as TGTGCCAGCAGCCAAGATTTTTTAGGCTACACCTTC. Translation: CASSQDFLGYTF.

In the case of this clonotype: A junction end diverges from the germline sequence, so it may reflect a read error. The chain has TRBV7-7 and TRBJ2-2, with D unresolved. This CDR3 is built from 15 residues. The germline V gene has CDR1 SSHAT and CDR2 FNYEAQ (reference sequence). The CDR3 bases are TGTGCTAGCAGCTTGGGCCAGCGAGACACCGGGGAGCTGTTTTTT. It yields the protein CASSLGQRDTGELFF. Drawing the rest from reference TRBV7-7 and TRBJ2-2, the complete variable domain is GAGVSQSPRYKVTKRGQDVTLRCDPISSHATLYWYQQALGQGPEFLTYFNYEAQPDKSGLPSDRFSAERPEGSISTLTIQRTEQRDSAMYRCASSLGQRDTGELFFGEGSRLTVL.

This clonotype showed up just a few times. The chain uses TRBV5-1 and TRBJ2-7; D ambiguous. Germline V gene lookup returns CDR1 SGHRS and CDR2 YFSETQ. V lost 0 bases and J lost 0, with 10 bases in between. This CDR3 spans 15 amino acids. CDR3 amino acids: CASSLERSTSYEQYF. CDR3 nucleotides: TGCGCCAGCAGCTTGGAGCGATCGACCTCCTACGAGCAGTACTTC.

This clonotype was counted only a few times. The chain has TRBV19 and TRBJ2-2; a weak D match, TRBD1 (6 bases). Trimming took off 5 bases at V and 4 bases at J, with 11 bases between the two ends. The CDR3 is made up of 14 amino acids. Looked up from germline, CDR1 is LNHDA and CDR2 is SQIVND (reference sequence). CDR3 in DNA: TGTGCCAGTAGTCCTACAGGGTTCACCGGGGAGCTGTTTTTT. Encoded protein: CASSPTGFTGELFF.

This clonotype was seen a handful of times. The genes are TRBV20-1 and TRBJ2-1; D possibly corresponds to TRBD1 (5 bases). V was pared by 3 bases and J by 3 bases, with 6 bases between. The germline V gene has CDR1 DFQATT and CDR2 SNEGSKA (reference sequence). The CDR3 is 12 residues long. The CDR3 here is CSASQGYNEQFF. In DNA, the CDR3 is TGCAGTGCTAGCCAGGGCTACAATGAGCAGTTCTTC.

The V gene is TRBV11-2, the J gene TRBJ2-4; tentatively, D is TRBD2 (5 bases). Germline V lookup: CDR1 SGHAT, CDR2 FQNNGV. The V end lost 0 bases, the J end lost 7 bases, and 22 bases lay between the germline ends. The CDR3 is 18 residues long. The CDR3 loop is CASSLEPGTLAQMNIQYF. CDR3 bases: TGTGCCAGCAGCTTAGAACCGGGAACTCTCGCCCAAATGAACATTCAGTACTTC.

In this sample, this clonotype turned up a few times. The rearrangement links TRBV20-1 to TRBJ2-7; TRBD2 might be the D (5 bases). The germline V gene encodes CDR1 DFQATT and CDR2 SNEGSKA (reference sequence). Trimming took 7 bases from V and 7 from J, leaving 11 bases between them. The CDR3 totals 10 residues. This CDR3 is CSVFTGEQYF. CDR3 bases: TGCAGTGTTTTCACGGGGGAGCAGTACTTC.

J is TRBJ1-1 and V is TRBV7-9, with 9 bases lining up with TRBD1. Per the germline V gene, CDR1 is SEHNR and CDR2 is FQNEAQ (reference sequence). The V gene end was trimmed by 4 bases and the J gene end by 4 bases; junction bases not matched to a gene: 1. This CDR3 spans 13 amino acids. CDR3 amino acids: CASSWDRATEAFF. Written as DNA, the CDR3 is TGTGCCAGCAGCTGGGACAGGGCCACTGAAGCTTTCTTT.

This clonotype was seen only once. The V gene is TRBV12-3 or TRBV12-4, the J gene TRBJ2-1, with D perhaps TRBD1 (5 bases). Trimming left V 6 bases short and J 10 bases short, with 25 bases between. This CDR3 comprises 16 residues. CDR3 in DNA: TGTGCCAGCAGCGACCACAGTTGTGGGGCTCCTATCGAGCAGTTCTTC. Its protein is CASSDHSCGAPIEQFF.

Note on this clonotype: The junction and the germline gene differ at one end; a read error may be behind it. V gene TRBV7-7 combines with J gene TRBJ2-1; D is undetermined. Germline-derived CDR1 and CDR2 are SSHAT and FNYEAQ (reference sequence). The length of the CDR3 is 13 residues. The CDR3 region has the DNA TGTGCTAGCAGCCCAGCGATGTTGGATGAGCAGTTCTTC. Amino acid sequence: CASSPAMLDEQFF.

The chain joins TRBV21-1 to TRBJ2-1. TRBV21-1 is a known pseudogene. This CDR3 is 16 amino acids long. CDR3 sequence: CASSNLSSSSYNEQFF. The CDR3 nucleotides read TGTGCCAGCAGCAACCTTAGCTCGAGCTCCTACAATGAGCAGTTCTTC.

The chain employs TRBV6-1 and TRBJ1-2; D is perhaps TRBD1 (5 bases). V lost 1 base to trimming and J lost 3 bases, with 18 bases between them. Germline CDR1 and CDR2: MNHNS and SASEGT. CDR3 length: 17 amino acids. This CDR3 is CASSEDLLRGPHYGYTF. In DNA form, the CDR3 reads TGTGCCAGCAGTGAAGACCTCCTAAGGGGTCCTCACTATGGCTACACCTTC.

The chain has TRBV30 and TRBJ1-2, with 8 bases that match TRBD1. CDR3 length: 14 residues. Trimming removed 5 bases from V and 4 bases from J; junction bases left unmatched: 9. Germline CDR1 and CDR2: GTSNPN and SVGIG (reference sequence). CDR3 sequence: CAWERTGIIYGYTF. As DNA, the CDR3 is TGTGCCTGGGAGCGGACAGGGATAATCTATGGCTACACCTTC.

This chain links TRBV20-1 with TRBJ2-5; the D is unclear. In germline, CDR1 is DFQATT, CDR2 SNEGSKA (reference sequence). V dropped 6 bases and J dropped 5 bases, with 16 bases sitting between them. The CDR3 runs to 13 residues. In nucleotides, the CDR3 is TGCAGTGCCTCAAGAAGGGCGACGGAGACCCAGTACTTC. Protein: CSASRRATETQYF.

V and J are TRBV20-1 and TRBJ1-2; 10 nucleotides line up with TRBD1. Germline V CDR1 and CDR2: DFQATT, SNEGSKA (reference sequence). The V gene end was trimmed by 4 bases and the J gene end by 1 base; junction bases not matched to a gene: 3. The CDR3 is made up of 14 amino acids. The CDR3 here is CSAIDRGRNYGYTF. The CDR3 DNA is TGCAGTGCTATAGACAGGGGGCGTAACTATGGCTACACCTTC.

The CDR3: CSASNPRGNTGELFF. DNA for the CDR3: TGCAGTGCTAGTAATCCGCGGGGGAACACCGGGGAGCTGTTTTTT. This chain links TRBV20-1 with TRBJ2-2, with D perhaps TRBD2 (6 bases). V dropped 3 bases and J dropped 1 base, with 12 bases sitting between them. Germline values: CDR1 DFQATT, CDR2 SNEGSKA (reference sequence). The CDR3 covers 15 residues.

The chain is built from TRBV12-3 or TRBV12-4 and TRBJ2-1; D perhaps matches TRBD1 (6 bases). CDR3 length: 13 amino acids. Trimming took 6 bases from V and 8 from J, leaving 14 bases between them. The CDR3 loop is CASSWIQGDEQFF. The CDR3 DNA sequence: TGTGCCAGCAGCTGGATACAGGGAGATGAGCAGTTCTTC.

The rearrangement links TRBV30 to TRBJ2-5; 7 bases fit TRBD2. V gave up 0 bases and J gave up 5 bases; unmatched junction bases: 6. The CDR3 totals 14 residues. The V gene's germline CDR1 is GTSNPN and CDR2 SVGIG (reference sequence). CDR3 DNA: TGTGCCTGGAGTGTCCGAGCGGGGAAGGAGACCCAGTACTTC. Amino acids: CAWSVRAGKETQYF.

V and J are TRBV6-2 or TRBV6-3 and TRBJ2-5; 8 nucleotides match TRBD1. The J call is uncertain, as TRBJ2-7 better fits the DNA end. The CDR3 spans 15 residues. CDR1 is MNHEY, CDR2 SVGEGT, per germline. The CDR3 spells CASRTTGQGAYEQYF. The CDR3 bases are TGTGCCAGCAGAACCACCGGACAGGGAGCCTACGAGCAGTACTTC.

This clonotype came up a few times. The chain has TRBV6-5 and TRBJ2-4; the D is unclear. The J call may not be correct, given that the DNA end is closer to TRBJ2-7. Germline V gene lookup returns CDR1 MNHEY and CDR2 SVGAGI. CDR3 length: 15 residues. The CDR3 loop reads CASSYSRAGSYEQYF. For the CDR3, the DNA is TGTGCCAGCAGTTACTCTCGGGCAGGTTCCTACGAGCAGTACTTC.

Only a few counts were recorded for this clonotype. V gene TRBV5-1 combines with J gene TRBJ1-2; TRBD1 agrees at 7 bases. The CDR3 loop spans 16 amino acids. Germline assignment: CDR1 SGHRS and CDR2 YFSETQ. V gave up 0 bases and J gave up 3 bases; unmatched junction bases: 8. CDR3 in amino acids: CASSLVTGRVDYGYTF. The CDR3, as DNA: TGCGCCAGCAGCTTGGTGACAGGGAGAGTTGACTATGGCTACACCTTC.

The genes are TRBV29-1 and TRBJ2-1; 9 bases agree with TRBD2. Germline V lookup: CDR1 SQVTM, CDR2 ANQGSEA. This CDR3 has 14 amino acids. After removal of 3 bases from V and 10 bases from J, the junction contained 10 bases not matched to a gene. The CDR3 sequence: CSVDAGGSNAEQFF. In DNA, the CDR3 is TGCAGCGTTGATGCGGGGGGGAGTAACGCGGAGCAGTTCTTC.

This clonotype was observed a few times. The CDR3 nucleotides are TGTGCCAGCAGCTTAGGGGTATACAGGGTGGAGGAGACCCAGTACTTC. Translating it yields CASSLGVYRVEETQYF. V gene TRBV7-9 combines with J gene TRBJ2-5, with a weak D call TRBD1 (6 bases). CDR3 size: 16 residues. Trimming cost V 1 base and J 5 bases, with 17 bases left between them. Germline loops: CDR1 SEHNR, CDR2 FQNEAQ (reference sequence).

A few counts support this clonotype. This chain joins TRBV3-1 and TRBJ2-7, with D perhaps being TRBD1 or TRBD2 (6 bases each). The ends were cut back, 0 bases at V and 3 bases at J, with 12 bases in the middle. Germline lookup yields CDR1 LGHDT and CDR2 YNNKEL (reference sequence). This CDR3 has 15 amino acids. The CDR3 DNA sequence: TGTGCCAGCAGCCAAGAAGGGGGACTGGACTACGAGCAGTACTTC. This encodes CASSQEGGLDYEQYF.

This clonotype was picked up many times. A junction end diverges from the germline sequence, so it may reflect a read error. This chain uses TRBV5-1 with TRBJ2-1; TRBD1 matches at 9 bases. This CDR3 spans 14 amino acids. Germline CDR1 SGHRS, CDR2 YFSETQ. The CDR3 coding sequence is TGTGCCAGCAGCTTAGGGACAGGGAACAATGAGCAGTTCTTC. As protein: CASSLGTGNNEQFF.

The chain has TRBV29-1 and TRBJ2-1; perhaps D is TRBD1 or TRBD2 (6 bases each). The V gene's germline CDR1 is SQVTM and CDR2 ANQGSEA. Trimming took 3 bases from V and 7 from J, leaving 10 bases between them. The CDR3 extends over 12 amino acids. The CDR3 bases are TGCAGCGTTGAGATAGGGGGGAATGAGCAGTTCTTC. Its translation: CSVEIGGNEQFF.

The DNA of the CDR3 is TGTGCCAGCAGCTTAGCCGGGGTAGAACAGCCCCAGCATTTT. It specifies CASSLAGVEQPQHF. The chain joins TRBV7-2 to TRBJ1-5; the D is unclear. Germline-derived CDR1 and CDR2 are SGHTA and FQGNSA. V lost 0 bases, J lost 7 bases, and 10 bases lay in between. This CDR3 has 14 amino acids.